The 11 T cell receptor beta chains in this list originate from one sample, sequenced in a study of graft-versus-host responses after intestinal transplantation. Their cognate antigens are unknown. TCRdb keeps only in-frame clones here, not all; method: immunoSEQ multiplex PCR. The data contain nearly 95,000 clones, roughly 91% of them singletons. The sequencing here drew on unstimulated CD8+ T cells sorted from spleen or lymph node cells, taken before intestinal transplant. The source of these receptors is a human donor who received an intestinal transplant.

The CDR3 spells CASSSEGPYEQYF. The CDR3 bases are TGTGCCAGCAGTTCGGAGGGTCCGTACGAGCAGTACTTC. The chain recombines TRBV25-1 with TRBJ2-7; D might be TRBD2 (6 bases). The CDR3 runs to 13 residues. Germline CDR1 MGHDK, CDR2 SYGVNS. V was shortened by 5 bases and J by 4 bases, with 12 bases between the two germline ends.

The chain joins TRBV30 to TRBJ2-7; the D gene is possibly TRBD1 (5 bases). The CDR3 length is 13 residues. Trimming stripped 4 bases from V and 0 bases from J, with 10 bases between. In germline, CDR1 is GTSNPN, CDR2 SVGIG (reference sequence). CDR3 bases: TGTGCCTGGAATGTTGGACACTCCTACGAGCAGTACTTC. Translation: CAWNVGHSYEQYF.

This sequence joins TRBV4-1 and TRBJ2-3; TRBD1 agrees at 8 bases. The germline V gene encodes CDR1 MGHRA and CDR2 YSYEKL. This CDR3 contains 16 residues. Trimming took 1 base from V and 3 from J; bases not matched to a gene: 6. In DNA, the CDR3 is TGCGCCAGCAGCCAAGTATCGACAGGGGCGACAGATACGCAGTATTTT. Translated, it gives CASSQVSTGATDTQYF.

The gene calls are TRBV4-1 and TRBJ2-7, with 10 bases that match TRBD1. This CDR3 is 18 amino acids long. Germline values: CDR1 MGHRA, CDR2 YSYEKL. V lost 5 bases, J lost 2 bases, and 15 bases stayed unmatched. CDR3 sequence: CASSVGTGAPTTTYEQYF. In DNA, the CDR3 is TGCGCCAGCAGCGTCGGGACAGGGGCCCCCACGACGACCTACGAGCAGTACTTC.

This rearrangement joins TRBV19 to TRBJ2-7; tentative D call: TRBD1 (5 bases). The V end was cut by 5 bases, the J end by 6 bases, with 44 bases between. This CDR3 comprises 23 residues. Per germline, CDR1 LNHDA and CDR2 SQIVND (reference sequence). Here the CDR3 DNA reads TGTGCCAGTAGTGCCTCTTCATCATCAACAGGTCTTGAAGAATCGCCCCTCCCGGGCGAGCAGTACTTC. Encoded protein: CASSASSSSTGLEESPLPGEQYF. Variable domain in full (rest from reference TRBV19 and TRBJ2-7): DGGITQSPKYLFRKEGQNVTLSCEQNLNHDAMYWYRQDPGQGLRLIYYSQIVNDFQKGDIAEGYSVSREKKESFPLTVTSAQKNPTAFYLCASSASSSSTGLEESPLPGEQYFGPGTRLTVT.

The J gene is TRBJ2-1, the V gene TRBV9; 7 bases are a match to TRBD2. After removal of 4 bases from V and 0 bases from J, the junction contained 4 bases not matched to a gene. Germline V gene lookup returns CDR1 SGDLS and CDR2 YYNGEE. The CDR3 is 15 residues long. CDR3 in amino acids: CASSPGGSSYNEQFF. The CDR3 DNA reads as TGTGCCAGCAGCCCCGGGGGGAGCTCCTACAATGAGCAGTTCTTC.

The chain carries TRBV4-3 and TRBJ2-5, with TRBD2 as a possible D gene (6 bases). This CDR3 is 12 amino acids long. Trimming took 0 bases from V and 7 from J, leaving 6 bases between them. The germline V gene encodes CDR1 LGHNA and CDR2 YSLEER. CDR3 DNA sequence: TGCGCCAGCAGCCAAGACGGGGGGACCCAGTACTTC. Its protein is CASSQDGGTQYF.

V is TRBV6-5 and J is TRBJ1-5; D is unclear. CDR3 length equals 13 residues. CDR1 and CDR2 (germline): MNHEY, SVGAGI. The V gene lost 2 bases and the J gene lost 1 base, with 3 bases spanning the gap. Here the CDR3 DNA reads TGTGCCAGCAGTTACGTAAGCAATCAGCCCCAGCATTTT. The encoded protein is CASSYVSNQPQHF.

The chain couples TRBV7-9 to TRBJ2-1; 8 bases match TRBD2. Unmatched junction bases numbered 3, after V lost 5 bases and J lost 6 bases. Germline V gene sequence: CDR1 SEHNR, CDR2 FQNEAQ (reference sequence). This CDR3 is 13 amino acids long. In nucleotides, the CDR3 is TGTGCCAGCAGCCCCGGGACTAGCAATGAGCAGTTCTTC. This codes for CASSPGTSNEQFF.

The chain uses TRBV5-1 and TRBJ2-5; 8 nucleotides agree with TRBD1. Germline V CDR1 and CDR2: SGHRS, YFSETQ. V was clipped by 2 bases and J by 3 bases; unmatched bases: 3. The CDR3 loop spans 14 amino acids. The CDR3 DNA is TGCGCCAGCAGCTTACAGGGGGAGGAAGAGACCCAGTACTTC. As protein: CASSLQGEEETQYF.

The rearrangement links TRBV11-3 to TRBJ2-5, with D perhaps TRBD2 (6 bases). The germline gives CDR1 SGHNT, CDR2 YENEEA. V lost 0 bases and J 0 bases, leaving 8 bases between the germline ends. The CDR3 spans 15 residues. CDR3 DNA: TGTGCCAGCAGCTTAGAGAGGGACTACCAAGAGACCCAGTACTTC. The encoded protein is CASSLERDYQETQYF. The full variable domain, with the rest looked up from reference TRBV11-3 and TRBJ2-5, is EAGVVQSPRYKIIEKKQPVAFWCNPISGHNTLYWYLQNLGQGPELLIRYENEEAVDDSQLPKDRFSAERLKGVDSTLKIQPAELGDSAVYLCASSLERDYQETQYFGPGTRLLVL.